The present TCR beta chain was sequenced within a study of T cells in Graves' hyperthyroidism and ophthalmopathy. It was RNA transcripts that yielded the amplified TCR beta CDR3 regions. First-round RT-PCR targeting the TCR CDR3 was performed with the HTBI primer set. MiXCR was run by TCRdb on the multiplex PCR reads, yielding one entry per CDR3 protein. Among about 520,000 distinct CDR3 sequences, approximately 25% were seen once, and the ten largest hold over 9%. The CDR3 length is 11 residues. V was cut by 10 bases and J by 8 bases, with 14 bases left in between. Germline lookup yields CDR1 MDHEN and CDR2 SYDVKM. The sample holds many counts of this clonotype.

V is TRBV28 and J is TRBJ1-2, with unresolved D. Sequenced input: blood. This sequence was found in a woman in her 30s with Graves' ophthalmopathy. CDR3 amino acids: CATETPQGYTF. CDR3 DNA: TGTGCCACCGAGACACCTCAGGGCTACACCTTC.